The TCR beta chain under discussion was sequenced for a study of OX40 agonist ivuxolimab in advanced cancers. Here immunoSEQ multiplex PCR was the method, and the copy in TCRdb shows in-frame clones only, minus some. The sample includes around 130,000 clones, 85% to 95% of them seen just once. The CDR3 is 15 amino acids. Germline V gene data show CDR1 as SNHLY and CDR2 as FYNNEI. Findings and limits, study-wide: Doses of 0.1 to 3.0 mg/kg were accompanied by clonal expansion of CD4+ and CD8+ blood T cells by week 6.

Turning to this clone: Its antigen is not known. At one end the junction does not follow the germline gene, possibly because of a read error. At the DNA level, this CDR3 is encoded by other sequences in the same sample as well.

At cycle 4 day 1, cycle 7 day 1, and baseline, blood was sampled. This clonotype was obtained from an adult with an advanced solid tumor such as melanoma, head and neck, liver or kidney cancer. The chain has TRBV2 and TRBJ1-2; 10 bases match TRBD1. The source was CD4+ or CD8+ T cells sorted from blood, collected in a trial of the OX40 agonist ivuxolimab. The CDR3 sequence: CASREDRGRTYGYTF. The CDR3 DNA is TGTGCCAGCAGGGAAGACAGGGGGCGCACCTATGGCTACACCTTC. Supplemented by reference TRBV2 and TRBJ1-2, the full variable domain reads EPEVTQTPSHQVTQMGQEVILRCVPISNHLYFYWYRQILGQKVEFLVSFYNNEISEKSEIFDDQFSVERPDGSNFTLKIRSTKLEDSAMYFCASREDRGRTYGYTFGSGTRLTVV.